The clone carrying this T cell receptor beta chain was counted once. The entry originates in a study of blood T cell repertoires in COVID-19. Study information: The United States, Italy and Spain were the sources of the acute and convalescent COVID-19 samples. The analysed material was cDNA or gDNA that came from T cells, B-cell-depleted T cells, or PBMCs.

The ends lost 5 bases at V and 6 bases at J; junction bases unmatched: 3. The CDR3 sequence is 13 residues long. Authors' data handling: Reference gene primer amplification in the assay estimated nucleated cell counts. TCRdb's table, derived via immunoSEQ multiplex PCR, lists solely in-frame clones and lacks some. D and trimming come from the DNA, and the V and J calls and clone size come from that table. The table shows 35,000 to 45,000 clones, with around nine tenths occurring only once. The chain uses TRBV12-3 or TRBV12-4 and TRBJ2-1; 8 bases agree with TRBD1. This sequence was found in a human donor in a cohort sampled during active COVID-19. What was sequenced was peripheral blood. CDR3: CASSMDRVNEQFF. The DNA of the CDR3 is TGTGCCAGCAGTATGGACAGGGTCAATGAGCAGTTCTTC.